This entry lists 6 T cell receptor beta chains sequenced from one sample in a study of blood T cell repertoires in COVID-19. Assay: immunoSEQ multiplex PCR; the TCRdb copy retains only in-frame clones and omits some. Of about 95,000 clones listed, about 80% are singletons. The sample consisted of peripheral blood. All receptors derive from a human donor in a cohort sampled during active COVID-19.

This chain links TRBV27 with TRBJ2-7, with 10 bases lining up with TRBD2. J lost 5 bases, V lost 5 bases, and 9 bases had no gene match. Germline V gene lookup returns CDR1 MNHEY and CDR2 SMNVEV (reference sequence). CDR3 length equals 15 residues. CDR3 in amino acids: CASSLLAGVSHEQYF. In DNA form, the CDR3 reads TGTGCCAGCAGTCTGCTAGCGGGAGTTTCCCACGAGCAGTACTTC.

The CDR3 loop reads CASSEPADRVSYEQYF. In nucleotides, the CDR3 is TGTGCCAGCAGTGAACCTGCCGACAGGGTTTCCTACGAGCAGTACTTC. The V call is TRBV6-1, the J call TRBJ2-7, with 7 bases that match TRBD1. Trimming took 2 bases from V and 1 from J; bases not matched to a gene: 8. Germline CDR1 and CDR2: MNHNS and SASEGT. The length of the CDR3 is 16 residues.

V gene TRBV7-3 combines with J gene TRBJ2-2, with unresolved D. The CDR3 consists of 15 residues. CDR1 SGHTA and CDR2 FQGTGA come from the germline V gene. The germline V and J ends were trimmed by 3 bases and 1 base, with 9 bases remaining between them. CDR3 coding DNA: TGTGCCAGCAGCTTGAGGCCGGGGAACACCGGGGAGCTGTTTTTT. It yields the protein CASSLRPGNTGELFF.

This sequence joins TRBV4-1 and TRBJ2-1, with TRBD2 as a possible D gene (6 bases). The V and J ends lost 2 bases and 6 bases respectively, with 11 bases between them. CDR3 length equals 14 residues. Germline V gene data show CDR1 as MGHRA and CDR2 as YSYEKL. This chain's CDR3 is CASSQSLGGNEQFF. The CDR3 DNA reads as TGCGCCAGCAGCCAAAGTCTGGGGGGCAATGAGCAGTTCTTC.

The chain is built from TRBV7-8 and TRBJ2-1; TRBD2 matches 10 bases. Germline V gene data show CDR1 as SGHVS and CDR2 as FQNEAQ. The CDR3 has 15 residues. V was clipped by 5 bases and J by 3 bases; unmatched bases: 4. This chain's CDR3 is CASSVSGGGYNEQFF. The CDR3 nucleotides are TGTGCCAGCAGCGTCAGCGGGGGGGGCTACAATGAGCAGTTCTTC.

This chain links TRBV7-9 with TRBJ1-6; 8 positions match TRBD1. The ends lost 2 bases at V and 6 bases at J; junction bases unmatched: 9. CDR1 and CDR2 from the germline V gene are SEHNR and FQNEAQ (reference sequence). The CDR3 sequence is 17 residues long. CDR3 coding DNA: TGTGCCAGCAGCTTAAATTGGGCGGGACAGGTTAATTCACCCCTCCACTTT. Its translation is CASSLNWAGQVNSPLHF.